This T cell receptor beta chain originates from a study of blood T cell repertoires in COVID-19. Study at large: Sources were T cells, B-cell-depleted T cells, or PBMCs; the material itself was cDNA or gDNA.

TCRdb's table, derived via immunoSEQ multiplex PCR, lists solely in-frame clones and lacks some. The table shows fewer than 250,000 clones, with 70% to 85% occurring only once. Germline trimming cut 8 bases from V and 6 bases from J; bases unmatched to any gene: 4. From germline, CDR1 is GTSNPN and CDR2 SVGIG (reference sequence). CDR3 length equals 13 residues. This chain links TRBV30 with TRBJ2-1; 13 positions match TRBD2. The receptor was derived from a woman between 45 and 65 years old with acute or convalescent COVID-19. The sample was peripheral blood. The CDR3 coding sequence is TGTGCCGGGGGGACTAGCGGGACCAATGAGCAGTTCTTC. Its translation: CAGGTSGTNEQFF.